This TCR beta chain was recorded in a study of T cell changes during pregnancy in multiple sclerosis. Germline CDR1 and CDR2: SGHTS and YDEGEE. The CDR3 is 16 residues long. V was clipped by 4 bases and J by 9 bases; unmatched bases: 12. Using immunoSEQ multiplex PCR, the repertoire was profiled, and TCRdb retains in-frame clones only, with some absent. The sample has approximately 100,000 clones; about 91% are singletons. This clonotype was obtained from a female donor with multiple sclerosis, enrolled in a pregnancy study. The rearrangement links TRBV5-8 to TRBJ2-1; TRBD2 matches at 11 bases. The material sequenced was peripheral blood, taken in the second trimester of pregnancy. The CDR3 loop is CASSIIAGGPTGEQFF. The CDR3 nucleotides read TGTGCCAGCAGCATAATAGCGGGAGGGCCAACGGGTGAGCAGTTCTTC.